The next 15 T cell receptor beta chains were all read from a single sample in a study of cytotoxic CD8 clonotypes in ibrutinib-treated CLL. Method: immunoSEQ multiplex PCR; TCRdb's copy keeps in-frame clones and lacks some. Among 110,000 to 150,000 clones listed, around 76% were seen once. Sample: PBMCs, taken after 24 months of ibrutinib treatment. These receptors all stem from a human donor with chronic lymphocytic leukemia.

The rearrangement links TRBV7-3 to TRBJ2-1; D gene unclear. Trimming took 5 bases from V and 7 from J, leaving 15 bases between them. Germline CDR1 SGHTA, CDR2 FQGTGA. This CDR3 has 14 residues. The CDR3 nucleotides read TGTGCCAGCAGCCCCCCGGGTGCCGGGAATGAGCAGTTCTTC. The encoded protein is CASSPPGAGNEQFF.

This clone was counted between two and nine times. The genes are TRBV28 and TRBJ2-1; D is perhaps TRBD1 (6 bases). Germline CDR1 is MDHEN and CDR2 is SYDVKM. V lost 7 bases and J 3 bases, leaving 19 bases between the germline ends. There are 16 residues in the CDR3. CDR3 protein: CASTTLRTENYNEQFF. CDR3 in DNA: TGTGCCAGCACCACACTCCGGACAGAAAACTACAATGAGCAGTTCTTC. The entire variable domain, with the rest obtained from reference TRBV28 and TRBJ2-1, is as follows: DVKVTQSSRYLVKRTGEKVFLECVQDMDHENMFWYRQDPGLGLRLIYFSYDVKMKEKGDIPEGYSVSREKKERFSLILESASTNQTSMYLCASTTLRTENYNEQFFGPGTRLTVL.

This rearrangement joins TRBV18 to TRBJ1-4, with D hard to call. V shed 3 bases and J shed 6 bases, with 17 bases lying between them. Germline V gene sequence: CDR1 KGHSH, CDR2 LQKENI. This CDR3 has 16 residues. CDR3 bases: TGTGCCAGCTCACCTCCCCGGTCTGGGTCGGATGAAAAACTGTTTTTT. It encodes CASSPPRSGSDEKLFF.

The V call is TRBV9, the J call TRBJ2-3, with TRBD2 matching 8 bases. The J segment lost 4 bases and the V segment lost 1 base, leaving 11 bases of the junction unmatched. The CDR3 is made up of 17 amino acids. Looked up from germline, CDR1 is SGDLS and CDR2 is YYNGEE. The chain's CDR3 is CASSVRLAGPGADTQYF. CDR3 coding DNA: TGTGCCAGCAGCGTACGGCTAGCGGGCCCCGGGGCAGATACGCAGTATTTT. The full variable domain, with the rest looked up from reference TRBV9 and TRBJ2-3, is DSGVTQTPKHLITATGQRVTLRCSPRSGDLSVYWYQQSLDQGLQFLIQYYNGEERAKGNILERFSAQQFPDLHSELNLSSLELGDSALYFCASSVRLAGPGADTQYFGPGTRLTVL.

The chain employs TRBV7-8 and TRBJ1-6; D gene uncertain. CDR1 and CDR2 (germline): SGHVS, FQNEAQ. The CDR3 loop spans 14 amino acids. V shed 5 bases and J shed 9 bases, with 14 bases lying between them. CDR3 nucleotide sequence: TGTGCCAGCAGCACCCCGGACCCGGGTTCACCCCTCCACTTT. Its translation: CASSTPDPGSPLHF.

The chain couples TRBV18 to TRBJ1-2, with 8 bases aligning to TRBD1. The CDR3 has 15 amino acids. Germline V gives CDR1 KGHSH, CDR2 LQKENI. The J segment lost 4 bases and the V segment lost 2 bases, leaving 6 bases of the junction unmatched. CDR3 nucleotides: TGTGCCAGCTCACCAGGGCAGGGGGCTGGCTATGGCTACACCTTC. Translation: CASSPGQGAGYGYTF.

This rearrangement joins TRBV27 to TRBJ2-6, with D perhaps TRBD1 (5 bases). CDR3 length equals 15 residues. Germline V gives CDR1 MNHEY, CDR2 SMNVEV (reference sequence). V was trimmed by 6 bases and J by 4 bases, leaving 13 bases between them. CDR3 region: CASSPRVPGANVLTF. CDR3 nucleotides: TGTGCCAGCAGCCCCAGGGTGCCCGGGGCCAACGTCCTGACTTTC.

The chain recombines TRBV9 with TRBJ1-1; TRBD1 matches 8 bases. This CDR3 region has 15 residues. Germline V gene data show CDR1 as SGDLS and CDR2 as YYNGEE. The V segment lost 4 bases and the J segment 4 bases; nucleotides outside the gene matches: 9. CDR3 DNA sequence: TGTGCCAGCAGCACCCTGACAGGGGCGCTCACTGAAGCTTTCTTT. Residues: CASSTLTGALTEAFF.

This clone has more than one count but fewer than ten. The CDR3 sequence is CALQGGSGANVLTF. The DNA of the CDR3 is TGTGCCCTACAGGGAGGCTCTGGGGCCAACGTCCTGACTTTC. V and J are TRBV5-4 and TRBJ2-6; possibly TRBD1 or TRBD2 for D (6 bases each). The length of the CDR3 is 14 residues. V was pared by 10 bases and J by 0 bases, with 11 bases between. Germline V gene lookup returns CDR1 SGHNT and CDR2 YYREEE (reference sequence).

In this sample, this clone turned up many times. This chain links TRBV2 with TRBJ1-4; perhaps TRBD1 as D (5 bases). Per the germline V gene, CDR1 is SNHLY and CDR2 is FYNNEI. V was clipped by 2 bases and J by 6 bases, with 16 bases between them. The CDR3 spans 16 residues. Written as DNA, the CDR3 is TGTGCCAGCAGTGAATTTGTGGGGATGACAGATGAAAAACTGTTTTTT. Amino acid sequence: CASSEFVGMTDEKLFF.

The chain employs TRBV28 and TRBJ1-2; no reliable D call. This CDR3 has 11 amino acids. The germline V gene encodes CDR1 MDHEN and CDR2 SYDVKM. Trimming pared 6 bases from V and 4 bases from J, leaving 6 bases between. The CDR3 protein is CASRAGYGYTF. CDR3 in DNA: TGTGCCAGCAGGGCAGGCTATGGCTACACCTTC.

The V call is TRBV28, the J call TRBJ1-2; D remains ambiguous. This CDR3 is 13 amino acids long. The germline CDR1 and CDR2 sequences are MDHEN and SYDVKM. Trimming took off 5 bases at V and 2 bases at J, with 9 bases between the two ends. The CDR3 sequence is CASSLPGNYGYTF. CDR3 bases: TGTGCCAGCAGTCTCCCGGGAAACTATGGCTACACCTTC.

The chain's CDR3 is CATQGGVGSIQYF. CDR3 DNA sequence: TGTGCCACCCAGGGGGGGGTGGGGAGCATTCAGTACTTC. The chain recombines TRBV6-5 with TRBJ2-4, with D possibly being TRBD1 or TRBD2 (7 bases each). Per germline, CDR1 MNHEY and CDR2 SVGAGI. The germline V and J ends were trimmed by 10 bases and 9 bases, with 19 bases remaining between them. CDR3 length: 13 amino acids.

This sequence joins TRBV7-9 and TRBJ2-5; D perhaps matches TRBD1 (6 bases). CDR3 length: 13 residues. Trimming shortened V by 6 bases and J by 4 bases, and 12 bases separated the two germline ends. Germline values: CDR1 SEHNR, CDR2 FQNEAQ (reference sequence). The CDR3 reads CASRATGIETQYF. Here the CDR3 DNA reads TGTGCCAGCAGGGCCACAGGGATAGAGACCCAGTACTTC.

The chain is built from TRBV27 and TRBJ2-2; D is possibly TRBD2 (5 bases). This CDR3 is built from 15 residues. The germline CDR1 and CDR2 sequences are MNHEY and SMNVEV (reference sequence). V was clipped by 5 bases and J by 4 bases, with 14 bases between them. The CDR3 region has the DNA TGTGCCAGCAGTCCCCGACGGGGTGGCACCGGGGAGCTGTTTTTT. It encodes CASSPRRGGTGELFF.